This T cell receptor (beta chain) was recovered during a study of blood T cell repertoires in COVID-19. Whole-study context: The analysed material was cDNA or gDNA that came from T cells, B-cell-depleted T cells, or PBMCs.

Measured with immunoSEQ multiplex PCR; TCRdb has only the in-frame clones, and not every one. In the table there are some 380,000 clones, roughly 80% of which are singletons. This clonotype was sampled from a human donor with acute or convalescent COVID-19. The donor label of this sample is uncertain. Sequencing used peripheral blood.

CDR3 nucleotide sequence: TGTGCCAGCAGACGGACAGGAGTACACTCTGGGGCCAACGTCCTGACTTTC. It translates to CASRRTGVHSGANVLTF. V gene TRBV3-1 (or the pseudogene TRBV3-2) combines with J gene TRBJ2-6, with 7 nucleotides matching TRBD1. Per the germline V gene, CDR1 is LGHDT and CDR2 is YNNKEL (reference sequence). The ends lost 6 bases at V and 0 bases at J; junction bases unmatched: 8. The CDR3 has 17 amino acids.